This TCR beta chain originates from a study of CD8 T cells in Susac syndrome. TEMRA cells were FACS-enriched, and CD8+ and CD4+ T cells were isolated negatively. Random hexamers primed reverse transcription of 0.5 to 1 ug RNA. immunoSEQ multiplex PCR amplified TCR beta CDR3 across 54 Vbeta, 13 Jbeta. TCRdb independently ran MiXCR on the immunoSEQ multiplex PCR reads; one entry per CDR3 protein. The sample holds hundreds of thousands of distinct CDR3 sequences, approximately 81% seen once. The J segment lost 4 bases and the V segment lost 4 bases, leaving 7 bases of the junction unmatched. The CDR3 has 15 amino acids. Germline V CDR1 and CDR2: SGHKS, YYEKEE (reference sequence).

V is TRBV5-5 and J is TRBJ2-7; 11 bases align to TRBD2. The receptor was isolated from a human donor with multiple sclerosis. The specimen sequenced was CD8+ T cells from PBMCs. The CDR3 loop reads CASSAGLADGYEQYF. In DNA, the CDR3 is TGTGCCAGCAGCGCGGGACTAGCGGACGGGTACGAGCAGTACTTC.